These T cell receptor beta chains were read from a single sample in a study of early T cells in non-severe SARS-CoV-2 infection. Using its own MiXCR run on the 5' RACE reads, TCRdb lists one record per CDR3 protein. Of tens of thousands of distinct CDR3 sequences in the sample, around 13% are singletons; the top ten hold under 6.5%. The specimen was whole blood. The receptors were gathered from an adult who was a healthcare worker with PCR-confirmed SARS-CoV-2 infection or an uninfected control (not recorded which). CDR3s include the opening cysteine and the closing phenylalanine or tryptophan. The D gene is left open where the match is weak. Clone size appears in some rows only: once, few, many, or a class for an expanded clone.

j_gene,v_gene,abundance,d_gene,CDR3nt,CDR3aa
TRBJ2-3,TRBV9,few,NA,TGTGCCAGCAGTGGGGGGAGCACAGATACGCAGTATTTT,CASSGGSTDTQYF
TRBJ1-2,TRBV6-2/TRBV6-3,many,NA,TGTGCCAGCAGTTTAACGGATTATGGCTACACCTTC,CASSLTDYGYTF
TRBJ2-1,TRBV6-2/TRBV6-3,few,TRBD2,TGTGCCAGCAGTTACACAGCCAGCGGGGGCCCTCTCTACAATGAGCAGTTCTTC,CASSYTASGGPLYNEQFF
TRBJ1-2,TRBV12-3/TRBV12-4,NA,TRBD1,TGTGCCAGCAGTTTAAGGGGGCTGGATGGCTACACCTTC,CASSLRGLDGYTF
TRBJ1-2,TRBV11-2,many,NA,TGTGCCAGCAGCTTAGGGGGTCTCTATGGCTACACCTTC,CASSLGGLYGYTF
TRBJ2-7,TRBV12-3/TRBV12-4,NA,NA,TGTGCCAGCAGTTTCCGGGAGGGGGCTGGGCAGTACTTC,CASSFREGAGQYF
TRBJ2-5,TRBV12-3/TRBV12-4,NA,TRBD2,TGTGCCAGCAGATCCTCAAGCGGGGGGGCCGTTGAGACCCAGTACTTC,CASRSSSGGAVETQYF
TRBJ2-1,TRBV6-2/TRBV6-3,many,TRBD2,TGTGCCATCGGAGCTAGCGGGGGGGCCGGTGGTCAGTTCTTC,CAIGASGGAGGQFF
TRBJ2-3,TRBV5-1,few,NA,TGCGCCAGCAGCCGAGGGAGAGCGGTGGACCCCTCTAACACGCAGTATTTT,CASSRGRAVDPSNTQYF
TRBJ1-6,TRBV27,few,NA,TGTGCCAGCAGGCCCCCGAGACGGCCGACCAAATCCTATAATTCACCCCTCCACTTT,CASRPPRRPTKSYNSPLHF
TRBJ2-2,TRBV7-2,NA,NA,TGTGCCAGCAGCTTATCGCGGGATCTAACCGGGGAGCTGTTTTTT,CASSLSRDLTGELFF
TRBJ2-7,TRBV5-4,NA,NA,TGTGCCAGCAGCTTGGCCCCGGGACCCAACTACGAGCAGTACTTC,CASSLAPGPNYEQYF
TRBJ1-1,TRBV4-1,few,NA,TGCGCCAGCAGCCAAGAGGGAGTAGGTCTTTCCCTTTTCTTT,CASSQEGVGLSLFF
TRBJ1-5,TRBV12-5,NA,TRBD1,TGTGCTAGTGGTTTGGGACAGGGGGCCCAGCATTTT,CASGLGQGAQHF
TRBJ2-1,TRBV7-9,NA,NA,TGTGCCAGCAGCTTAGGGTCCGTGACTCCTGAGCAGTTCTTC,CASSLGSVTPEQFF
TRBJ2-3,TRBV6-2/TRBV6-3,few,TRBD1,TGTGCCAGCAGTAACCCTTATGGACAGGGGCTCACAGATACGCAGTATTTT,CASSNPYGQGLTDTQYF
TRBJ1-2,TRBV12-3/TRBV12-4,NA,NA,TGTGCCAGCAGTTCCCGGGGGGTTCTTTTCTATGGCTACACCTTC,CASSSRGVLFYGYTF
TRBJ2-7,TRBV12-3/TRBV12-4,NA,NA,TGTGCCAGCAGACCAACAGGGTCCCCACGCTACGAGCAGTACTTC,CASRPTGSPRYEQYF
TRBJ2-1,TRBV19,few,TRBD2,TGTGCCAGTAGTACCCTAGCGGGGGGGCAGAACAATGAGCAGTTCTTC,CASSTLAGGQNNEQFF
TRBJ1-6,TRBV7-2,many,NA,TGTGCCAGCAGCCCAAACCAGGGGAATTCACCCCTCCACTTT,CASSPNQGNSPLHF
TRBJ2-2,TRBV2,few,NA,TGTGCCAGCAGTAAAATCCGGCAGGTACCGAGCGGGGAGCTGTTTTTT,CASSKIRQVPSGELFF